This T cell receptor beta chain was observed in a study of blood T cells in healthy people across ages. Turning to the study itself: For every two T cells, template switching captured about one barcoded beta molecule. Study-level results: The fall in TCR beta diversity per million T cells was roughly linear with age.

Remarks on this clonotype: Its antigen is currently unknown.

Germline V CDR1 and CDR2: SGHDT, YYEEEE. The CDR3 is 17 amino acids. Using a J-beta primer mix together with a sample-barcoded 5' primer, a second PCR was run for roughly 7 to 12 cycles. TCRdb re-called the 5' RACE reads with MiXCR, one entry per CDR3 protein. This table has some 710,000 distinct CDR3 sequences, about 45% appearing once. V is TRBV5-6 and J is TRBJ2-4; TRBD1 is a possible D gene (6 bases). Near its end, the DNA agrees better with TRBJ2-5, so the J call may be wrong. The receptor was derived from a man older than 75 in good health. Input material: blood. Here the CDR3 DNA reads TGTGCCAGCAGCTTGAGTAGCCAGGGGTCATTTCAAGAGACCCAGTACTTC. This translates into CASSLSSQGSFQETQYF.